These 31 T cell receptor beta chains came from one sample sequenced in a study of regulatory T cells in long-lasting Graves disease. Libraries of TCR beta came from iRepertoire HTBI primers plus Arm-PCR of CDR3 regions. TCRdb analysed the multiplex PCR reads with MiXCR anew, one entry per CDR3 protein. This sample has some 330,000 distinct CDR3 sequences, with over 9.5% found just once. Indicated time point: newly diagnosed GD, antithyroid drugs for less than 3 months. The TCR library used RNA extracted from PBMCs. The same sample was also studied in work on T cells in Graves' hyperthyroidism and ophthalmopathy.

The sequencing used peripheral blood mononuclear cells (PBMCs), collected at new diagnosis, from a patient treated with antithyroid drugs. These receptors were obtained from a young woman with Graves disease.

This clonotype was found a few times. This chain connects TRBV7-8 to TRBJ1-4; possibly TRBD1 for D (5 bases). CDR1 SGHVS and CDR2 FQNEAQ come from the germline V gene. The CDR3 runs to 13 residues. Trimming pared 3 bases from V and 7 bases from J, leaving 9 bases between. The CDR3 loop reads CASSFGGREKLFF. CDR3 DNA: TGTGCCAGCAGCTTCGGGGGACGTGAAAAACTGTTTTTT.

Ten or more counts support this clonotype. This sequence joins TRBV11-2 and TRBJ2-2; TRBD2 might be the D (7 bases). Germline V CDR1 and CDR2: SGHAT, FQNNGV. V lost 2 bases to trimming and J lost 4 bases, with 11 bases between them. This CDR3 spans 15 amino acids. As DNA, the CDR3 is TGTGCCAGCAGCTTATCGGCGGGGGCCACCGGGGAGCTGTTTTTT. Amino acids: CASSLSAGATGELFF. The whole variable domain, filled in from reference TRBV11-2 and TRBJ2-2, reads EAGVAQSPRYKIIEKRQSVAFWCNPISGHATLYWYQQILGQGPKLLIQFQNNGVVDDSQLPKDRFSAERLKGVDSTLKIQPAKLEDSAVYLCASSLSAGATGELFFGEGSRLTVL.

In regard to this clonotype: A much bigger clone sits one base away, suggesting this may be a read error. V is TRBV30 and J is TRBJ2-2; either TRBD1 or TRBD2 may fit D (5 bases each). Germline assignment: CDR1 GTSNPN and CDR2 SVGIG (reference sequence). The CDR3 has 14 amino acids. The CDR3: CACDRLTNTGELFF. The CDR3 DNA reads TGTGCTTGCGACAGACTAACGAACACCGGGGAGCTGTTTTTT.

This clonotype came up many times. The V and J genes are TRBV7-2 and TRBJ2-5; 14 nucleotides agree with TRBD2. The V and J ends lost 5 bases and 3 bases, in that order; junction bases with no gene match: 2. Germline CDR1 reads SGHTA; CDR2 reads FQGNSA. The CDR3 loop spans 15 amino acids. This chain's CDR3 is CASSTGLAGEETQYF. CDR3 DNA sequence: TGTGCCAGCAGCACGGGACTAGCGGGAGAAGAGACCCAGTACTTC. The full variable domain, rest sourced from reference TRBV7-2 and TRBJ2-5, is GAGVSQSPSNKVTEKGKDVELRCDPISGHTALYWYRQSLGQGLEFLIYFQGNSAPDKSGLPSDRFSAERTGGSVSTLTIQRTQQEDSAVYLCASSTGLAGEETQYFGPGTRLLVL.

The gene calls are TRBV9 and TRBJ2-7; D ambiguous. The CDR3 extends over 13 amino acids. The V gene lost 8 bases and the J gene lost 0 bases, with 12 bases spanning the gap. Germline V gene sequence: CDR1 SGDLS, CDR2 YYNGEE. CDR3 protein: CARPRRSSYEQYV. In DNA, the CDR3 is TGTGCCAGACCTCGACGGAGCTCCTACGAGCAGTACGTC.

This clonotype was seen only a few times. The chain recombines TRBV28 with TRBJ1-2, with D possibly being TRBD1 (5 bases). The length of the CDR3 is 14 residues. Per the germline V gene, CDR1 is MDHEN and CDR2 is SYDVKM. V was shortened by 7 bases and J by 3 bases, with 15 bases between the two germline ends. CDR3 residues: CASTLRGPHYGYTF. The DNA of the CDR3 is TGTGCCAGCACCCTCCGGGGCCCCCACTATGGCTACACCTTC.

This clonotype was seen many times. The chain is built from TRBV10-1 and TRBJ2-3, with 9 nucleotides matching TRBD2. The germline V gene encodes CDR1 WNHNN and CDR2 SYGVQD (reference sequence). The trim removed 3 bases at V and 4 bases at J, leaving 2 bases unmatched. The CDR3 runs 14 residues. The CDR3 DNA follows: TGCGCCAGCAGTGAAAGCGGGGGGCCAGATACGCAGTATTTT. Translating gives CASSESGGPDTQYF.

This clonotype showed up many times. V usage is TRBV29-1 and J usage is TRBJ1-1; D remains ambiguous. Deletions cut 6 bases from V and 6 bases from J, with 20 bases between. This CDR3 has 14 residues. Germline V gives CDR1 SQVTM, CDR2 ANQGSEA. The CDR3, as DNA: TGCAGCGTGGTCTCCCCCCCGCGGGTCGCTGAAGCTTTCTTT. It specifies CSVVSPPRVAEAFF.

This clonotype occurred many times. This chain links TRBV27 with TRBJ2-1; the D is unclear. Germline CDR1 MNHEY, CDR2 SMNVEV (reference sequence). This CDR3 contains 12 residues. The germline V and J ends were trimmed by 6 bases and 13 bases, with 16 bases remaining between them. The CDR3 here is CASSQTQELQFF. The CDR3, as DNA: TGTGCCAGCAGCCAAACCCAGGAACTTCAGTTCTTC.

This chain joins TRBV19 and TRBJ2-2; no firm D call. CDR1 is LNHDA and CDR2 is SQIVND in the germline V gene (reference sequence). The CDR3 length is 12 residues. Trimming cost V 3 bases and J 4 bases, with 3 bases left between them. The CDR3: CASSIATGELFF. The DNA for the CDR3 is TGTGCCAGTAGTATTGCCACCGGGGAGCTGTTTTTT.

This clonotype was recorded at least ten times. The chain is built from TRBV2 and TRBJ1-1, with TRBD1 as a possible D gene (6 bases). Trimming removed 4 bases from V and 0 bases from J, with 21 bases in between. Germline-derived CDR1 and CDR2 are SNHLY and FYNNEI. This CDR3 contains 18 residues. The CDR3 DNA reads TGTGCCAGCAGTGGACAGGCGGGGGGGGGACGGTTGAACACTGAAGCTTTCTTT. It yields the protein CASSGQAGGGRLNTEAFF.

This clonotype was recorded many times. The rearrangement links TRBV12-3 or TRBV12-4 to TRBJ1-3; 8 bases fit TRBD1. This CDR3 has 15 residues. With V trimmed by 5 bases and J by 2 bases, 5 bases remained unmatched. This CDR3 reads CASSGQGRTGNTIYF. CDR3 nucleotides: TGTGCCAGCAGTGGACAGGGAAGGACTGGAAACACCATATATTTT.

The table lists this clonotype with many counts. The CDR3: CASSISIVRTDTQYF. As DNA, the CDR3 is TGTGCCAGCAGCATTAGCATCGTCCGCACAGATACGCAGTATTTT. This chain joins TRBV5-8 and TRBJ2-3; D ambiguous. V was shortened by 4 bases and J by 1 base, with 13 bases between the two germline ends. This CDR3 has 15 amino acids. CDR1 is SGHTS and CDR2 is YDEGEE in the germline V gene.

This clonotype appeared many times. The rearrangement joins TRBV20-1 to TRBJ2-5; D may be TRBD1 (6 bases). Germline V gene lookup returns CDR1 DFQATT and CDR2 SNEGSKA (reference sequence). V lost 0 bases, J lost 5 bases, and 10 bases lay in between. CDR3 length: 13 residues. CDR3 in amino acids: CSARDGQKETQYF. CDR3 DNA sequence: TGCAGTGCTAGAGACGGACAGAAGGAGACCCAGTACTTC.

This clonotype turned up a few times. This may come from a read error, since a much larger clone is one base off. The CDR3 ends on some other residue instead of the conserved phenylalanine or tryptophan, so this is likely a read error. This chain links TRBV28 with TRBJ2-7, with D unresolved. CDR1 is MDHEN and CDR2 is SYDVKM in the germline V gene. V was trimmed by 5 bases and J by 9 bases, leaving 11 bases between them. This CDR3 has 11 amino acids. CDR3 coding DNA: TGTGCCAGCAGTCTCCTTTACTGGCAGTACCTC. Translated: CASSLLYWQYL.

DNA for the CDR3: TGTGCCATCAGTGACGACGGGACGTCGGAGGGGGAGACCCAGTACTTC. As protein: CAISDDGTSEGETQYF. The rearrangement joins TRBV10-3 to TRBJ2-5; possibly TRBD2 for D (6 bases). V lost 3 bases and J lost 5, with 19 bases in between. This CDR3 comprises 16 residues. Germline values: CDR1 ENHRY, CDR2 SYGVKD.

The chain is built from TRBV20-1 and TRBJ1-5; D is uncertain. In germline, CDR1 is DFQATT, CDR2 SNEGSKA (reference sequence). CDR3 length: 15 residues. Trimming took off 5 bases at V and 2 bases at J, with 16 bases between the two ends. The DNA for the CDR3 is TGCAGTGCTCACAAAGGGCGCTGGGGCAATCAGCCCCAGCATTTT. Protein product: CSAHKGRWGNQPQHF.

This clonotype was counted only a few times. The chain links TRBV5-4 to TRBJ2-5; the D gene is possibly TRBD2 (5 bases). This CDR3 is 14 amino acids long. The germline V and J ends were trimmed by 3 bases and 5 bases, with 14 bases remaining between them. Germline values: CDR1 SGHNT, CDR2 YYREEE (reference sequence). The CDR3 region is CASSSSPSGETQYF. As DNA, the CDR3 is TGTGCCAGCAGCTCTTCACCCTCGGGGGAGACCCAGTACTTC.

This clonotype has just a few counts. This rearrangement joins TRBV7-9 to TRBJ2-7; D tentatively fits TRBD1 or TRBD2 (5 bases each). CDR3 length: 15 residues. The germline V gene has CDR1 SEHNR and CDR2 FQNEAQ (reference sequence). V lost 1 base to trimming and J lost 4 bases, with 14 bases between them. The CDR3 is CASSLGRDRGYEQYV. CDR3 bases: TGTGCCAGCAGCTTAGGCCGGGATAGGGGTTACGAGCAGTACGTC.

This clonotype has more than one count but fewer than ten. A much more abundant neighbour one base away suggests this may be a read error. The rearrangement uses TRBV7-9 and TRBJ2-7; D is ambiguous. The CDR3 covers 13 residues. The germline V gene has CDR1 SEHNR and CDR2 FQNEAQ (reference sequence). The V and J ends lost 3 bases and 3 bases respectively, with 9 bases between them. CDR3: CASSLMPVYEQYF. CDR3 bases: TGTGCCAGCAGCTTGATGCCTGTCTACGAGCAGTACTTC.

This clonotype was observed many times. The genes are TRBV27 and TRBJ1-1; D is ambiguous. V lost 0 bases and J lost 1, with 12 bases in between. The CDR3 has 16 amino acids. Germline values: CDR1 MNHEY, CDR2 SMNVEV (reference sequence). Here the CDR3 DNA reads TGTGCCAGCAGTTTATCCCCTTGGGGTTCGAACACTGAAGCTTTCTTT. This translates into CASSLSPWGSNTEAFF.

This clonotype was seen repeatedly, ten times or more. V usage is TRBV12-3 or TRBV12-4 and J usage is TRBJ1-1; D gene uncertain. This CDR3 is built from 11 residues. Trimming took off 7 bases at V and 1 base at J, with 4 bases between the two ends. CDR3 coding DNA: TGTGCCAGCACGACGAACACTGAAGCTTTCTTT. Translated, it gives CASTTNTEAFF.

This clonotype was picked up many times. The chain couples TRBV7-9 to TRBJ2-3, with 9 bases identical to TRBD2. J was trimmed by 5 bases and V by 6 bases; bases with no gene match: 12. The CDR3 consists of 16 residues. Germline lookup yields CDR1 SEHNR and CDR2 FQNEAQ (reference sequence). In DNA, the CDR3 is TGTGCCAGCAGACCTCCCGGGACTAGCTCTCTAGATACGCAGTATTTT. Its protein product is CASRPPGTSSLDTQYF.

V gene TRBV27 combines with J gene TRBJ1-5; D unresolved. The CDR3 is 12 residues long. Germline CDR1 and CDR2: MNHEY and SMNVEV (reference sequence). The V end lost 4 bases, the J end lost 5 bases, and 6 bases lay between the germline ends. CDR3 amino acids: CASSSPYQPQHF. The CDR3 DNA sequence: TGTGCCAGCAGTTCCCCTTATCAGCCCCAGCATTTT.

CDR3 sequence reads: CASRPTSADTQYF. In DNA form, the CDR3 reads TGCGCCAGCAGACCGACTAGCGCAGATACGCAGTATTTT. V usage is TRBV4-1 and J usage is TRBJ2-3; TRBD2 aligns across 8 bases. The CDR3 sequence is 13 residues long. The germline V gene has CDR1 MGHRA and CDR2 YSYEKL. Trimming took 6 bases from V and 4 from J; bases not matched to a gene: 3.

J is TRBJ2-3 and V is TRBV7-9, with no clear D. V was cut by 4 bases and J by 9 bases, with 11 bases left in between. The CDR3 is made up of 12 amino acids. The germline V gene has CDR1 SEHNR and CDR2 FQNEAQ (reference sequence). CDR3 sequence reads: CASSSSSATQYF. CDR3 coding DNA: TGTGCCAGCAGCTCCTCGTCCGCGACGCAGTATTTT.

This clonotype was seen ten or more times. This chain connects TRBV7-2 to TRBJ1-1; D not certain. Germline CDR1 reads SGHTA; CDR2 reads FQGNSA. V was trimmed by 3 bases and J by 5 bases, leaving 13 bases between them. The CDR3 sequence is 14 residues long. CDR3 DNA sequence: TGTGCCAGCAGCTTTGGCTCTGTGGGTACTGAAGCTTTCTTT. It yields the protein CASSFGSVGTEAFF.

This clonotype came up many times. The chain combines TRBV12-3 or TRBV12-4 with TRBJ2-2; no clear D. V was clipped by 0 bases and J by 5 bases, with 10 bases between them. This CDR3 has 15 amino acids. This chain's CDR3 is CASSLAQPRTGELFF. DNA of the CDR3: TGTGCCAGCAGTTTAGCGCAACCCAGGACCGGGGAGCTGTTTTTT.

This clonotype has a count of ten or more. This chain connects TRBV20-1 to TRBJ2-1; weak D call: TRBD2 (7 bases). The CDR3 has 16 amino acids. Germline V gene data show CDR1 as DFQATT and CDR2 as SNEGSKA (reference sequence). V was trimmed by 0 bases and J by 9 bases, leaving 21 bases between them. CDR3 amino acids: CSAREGGMGAMGEQFF. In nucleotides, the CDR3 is TGCAGTGCTAGAGAGGGGGGGATGGGGGCGATGGGTGAGCAGTTCTTC.

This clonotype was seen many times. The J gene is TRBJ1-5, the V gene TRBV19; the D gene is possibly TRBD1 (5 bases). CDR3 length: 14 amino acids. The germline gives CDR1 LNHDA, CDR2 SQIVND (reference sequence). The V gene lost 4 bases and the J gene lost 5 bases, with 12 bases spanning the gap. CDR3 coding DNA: TGTGCCAGTAGTAACCGGGACGTCGATCAGCCCCAGCATTTT. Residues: CASSNRDVDQPQHF.

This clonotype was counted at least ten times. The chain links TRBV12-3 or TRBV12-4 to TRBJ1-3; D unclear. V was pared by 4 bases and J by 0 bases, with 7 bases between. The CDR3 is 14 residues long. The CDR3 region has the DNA TGTGCCAGCAGTTCGATAGACTCTGGAAACACCATATATTTT. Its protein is CASSSIDSGNTIYF.